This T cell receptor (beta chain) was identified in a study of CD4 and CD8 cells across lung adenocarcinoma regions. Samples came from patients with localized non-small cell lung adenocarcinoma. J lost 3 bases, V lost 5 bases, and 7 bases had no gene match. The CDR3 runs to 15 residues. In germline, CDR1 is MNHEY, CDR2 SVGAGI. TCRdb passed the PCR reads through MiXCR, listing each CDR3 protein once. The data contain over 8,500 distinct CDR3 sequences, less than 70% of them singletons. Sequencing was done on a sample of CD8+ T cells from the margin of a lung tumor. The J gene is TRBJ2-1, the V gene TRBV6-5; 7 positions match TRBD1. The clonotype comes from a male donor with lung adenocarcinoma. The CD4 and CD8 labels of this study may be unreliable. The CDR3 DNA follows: TGTGCCAGCAGTAACCGGGGACAGCTCTACAATGAGCAGTTCTTC. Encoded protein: CASSNRGQLYNEQFF.